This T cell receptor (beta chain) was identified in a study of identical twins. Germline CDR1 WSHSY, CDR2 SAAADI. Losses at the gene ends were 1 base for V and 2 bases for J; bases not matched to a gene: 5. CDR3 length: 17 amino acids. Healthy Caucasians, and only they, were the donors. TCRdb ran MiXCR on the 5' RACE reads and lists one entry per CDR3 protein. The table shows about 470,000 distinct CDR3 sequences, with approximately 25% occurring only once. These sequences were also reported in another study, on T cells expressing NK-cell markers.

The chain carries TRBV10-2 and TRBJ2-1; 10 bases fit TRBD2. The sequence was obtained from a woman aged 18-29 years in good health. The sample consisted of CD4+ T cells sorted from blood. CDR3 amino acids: CASSELFSGGTYNEQFF. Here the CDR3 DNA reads TGCGCCAGCAGTGAGTTATTTAGCGGGGGGACCTACAATGAGCAGTTCTTC.